This entry is about one TCR beta chain. The sample is drawn from a study of OX40 agonist ivuxolimab in advanced cancers. Here immunoSEQ multiplex PCR was the method, and the copy in TCRdb shows in-frame clones only, minus some. The data contain around 67,000 clones, 84% of them singletons. Trimming shortened V by 4 bases and J by 1 base, and 16 bases separated the two germline ends. The CDR3 is 16 residues long. Germline loops: CDR1 SGHDT, CDR2 YYEEEE. The genes are TRBV5-6 and TRBJ2-3, with D perhaps TRBD1 (6 bases). The clonotype was recovered from an adult with an advanced solid tumor such as melanoma, head and neck, liver or kidney cancer. This specimen consisted of CD4+ or CD8+ T cells sorted from blood, obtained in a trial of the OX40 agonist ivuxolimab. DNA of the CDR3: TGTGCCAGCAGCCCCCATGGGGGCAGTCGCACAGATACGCAGTATTTT. It is translated as CASSPHGGSRTDTQYF.